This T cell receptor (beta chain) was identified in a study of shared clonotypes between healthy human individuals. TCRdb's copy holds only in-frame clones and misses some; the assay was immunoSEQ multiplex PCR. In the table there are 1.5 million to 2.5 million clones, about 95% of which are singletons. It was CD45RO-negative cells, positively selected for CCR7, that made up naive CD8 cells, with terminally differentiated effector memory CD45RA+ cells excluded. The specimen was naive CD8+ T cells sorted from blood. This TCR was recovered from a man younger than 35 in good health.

As DNA, the CDR3 is TGTGCCAGCAGCTTAGGGACAGGGAGAGGTCTCACCTTC. Translating it yields CASSLGTGRGLTF. The V and J genes are TRBV7-9 and TRBJ1-2; 8 bases are a match to TRBD1. Germline V lookup: CDR1 SEHNR, CDR2 FQNEAQ (reference sequence). CDR3 length: 13 amino acids. V gave up 1 base and J gave up 13 bases; unmatched junction bases: 8.